This T cell receptor beta chain originates from a study of OX40 agonist ivuxolimab in advanced cancers. In the study overall: The patients' treatment was ivuxolimab, an agonistic anti-OX40 (CD134) antibody. The study, taken as a whole, reports: Expanded clones belonging to CD8+ T cells outnumbered, on average, those of CD4+.

The CDR3 spans 12 residues. The V and J ends lost 6 bases and 8 bases respectively, with 13 bases between them. Germline-derived CDR1 and CDR2 are MDHEN and SYDVKM. Note on this clone: Its target is unknown.

Sequencing used immunoSEQ multiplex PCR; TCRdb keeps in-frame clones, though not all of them. The sample includes about 49,000 clones, 85% seen only once; the top ten take about a fifth. This TCR was recovered from an adult with an advanced solid tumor such as melanoma, head and neck, liver or kidney cancer. Material: CD4+ or CD8+ T cells sorted from blood, obtained in a trial of the OX40 agonist ivuxolimab. The J gene is TRBJ1-2, the V gene TRBV28; maybe TRBD1 (6 bases). The CDR3 nucleotides are TGTGCCAGCAGCAAGACAGGTGTAGGCTACACCTTC. Protein: CASSKTGVGYTF.